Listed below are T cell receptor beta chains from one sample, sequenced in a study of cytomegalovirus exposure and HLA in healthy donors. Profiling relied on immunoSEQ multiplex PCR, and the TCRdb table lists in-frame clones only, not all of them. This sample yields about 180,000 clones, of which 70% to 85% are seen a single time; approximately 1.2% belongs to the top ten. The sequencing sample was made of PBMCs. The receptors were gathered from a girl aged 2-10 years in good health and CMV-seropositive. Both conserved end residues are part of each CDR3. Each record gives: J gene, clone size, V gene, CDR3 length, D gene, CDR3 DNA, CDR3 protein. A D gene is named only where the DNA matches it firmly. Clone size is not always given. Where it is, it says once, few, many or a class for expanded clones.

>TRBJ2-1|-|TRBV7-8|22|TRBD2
TGTGCCAGCAGCCGGATAAGTGTGACCGGGACTAGCGGGGGGGGCAGGCCAGATGAGCAGTTCTTC
CASSRISVTGTSGGGRPDEQFF
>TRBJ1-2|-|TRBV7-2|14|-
TGTGCCAGCAGCGACGCACAGGGTCGGAATGGCTACACCTTC
CASSDAQGRNGYTF
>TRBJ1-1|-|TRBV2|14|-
TGTGCCAGCAGTGAAGCGGGGGGAAGCACTGAAGCTTTCTTT
CASSEAGGSTEAFF
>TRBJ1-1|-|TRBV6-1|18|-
TGTGCCAGCAGTGAAGGCGCCAGGACATTTATTGAGAACACTGAAGCTTTCTTT
CASSEGARTFIENTEAFF
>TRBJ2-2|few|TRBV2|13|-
TGTGCCAGCCTCGGGGGGAACACCGGGGAGCTGTTTTTT
CASLGGNTGELFF
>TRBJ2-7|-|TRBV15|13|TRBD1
TGTGCCACCTACAACAGGGGGCTCGACGAGCAGTACTTC
CATYNRGLDEQYF
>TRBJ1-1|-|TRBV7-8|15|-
TGTGCCAGCAGCTTAGAGCAGGGTGGGAACACTGAAGCTTTCTTT
CASSLEQGGNTEAFF
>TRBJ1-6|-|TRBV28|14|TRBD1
TGTGCCAGCAGTTCCCCGGGACAGAATTCACCCCTCCACTTT
CASSSPGQNSPLHF
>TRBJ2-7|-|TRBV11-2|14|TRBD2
TGTGCCAGCGTTAGCGGGGAGAGCTCCTACGAGCAGTACTTC
CASVSGESSYEQYF
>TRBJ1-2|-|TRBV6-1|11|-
TGTGCCAGCAGTACAGTTCACGGCTACACCTTC
CASSTVHGYTF
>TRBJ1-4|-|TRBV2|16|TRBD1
TGTGCCAGCAGTCGGGGACAGTTCCCTCCCGATGAAAAACTGTTTTTT
CASSRGQFPPDEKLFF
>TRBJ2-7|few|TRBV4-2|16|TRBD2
TGTGCCAGCAGCCAAGGTACTAGCGGTCGTACCTACGAGCAGTACTTC
CASSQGTSGRTYEQYF
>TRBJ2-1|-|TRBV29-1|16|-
TGCAGCGTTGAAGTGGTACAGGGTTCGGGCTACAATGAGCAGTTCTTC
CSVEVVQGSGYNEQFF
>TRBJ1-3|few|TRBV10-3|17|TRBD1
TGTGCCATCAGTTCCGGGACAGAAGCATACCCTGGAAACACCATATATTTT
CAISSGTEAYPGNTIYF
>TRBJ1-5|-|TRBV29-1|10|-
TGCAGCTTTTTCAGGCAGCCCCAGCATTTT
CSFFRQPQHF
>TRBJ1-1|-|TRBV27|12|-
TGTGCCAGCAGGTCCGGGAACACTGAAGCTTTCTTT
CASRSGNTEAFF
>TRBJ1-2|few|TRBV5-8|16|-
TGTGCCAGCAGTATGGGCCCCTCTACAGTTAACTATGGCTACACCTTC
CASSMGPSTVNYGYTF
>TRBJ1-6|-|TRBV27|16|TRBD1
TGTGCCAGCAGATATACCGGGACAGGGAACAATTCACCCCTCCACTTT
CASRYTGTGNNSPLHF
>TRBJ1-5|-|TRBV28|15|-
TGTGCCAGCAGTTTATCCGCAGGGGGCAATCAGCCCCAGCATTTT
CASSLSAGGNQPQHF
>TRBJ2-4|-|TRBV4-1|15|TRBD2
TGCGCCAGCAGCCAAGAGGGCGGGAGGGAAAACATTCAGTACTTC
CASSQEGGRENIQYF
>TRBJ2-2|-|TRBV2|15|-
TGTGCCTCCACAGTGGGACTGCTGAACACCGGGGAGCTGTTTTTT
CASTVGLLNTGELFF
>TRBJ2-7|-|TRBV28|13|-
TGTGCCAGCAGTTTAGGGCAGACCTACGAGCAGTACTTC
CASSLGQTYEQYF
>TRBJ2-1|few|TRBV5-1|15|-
TGCGCCAGCAGCTTGGCCAGGGGCACTGTGGGTGAGCAGTTCTTC
CASSLARGTVGEQFF
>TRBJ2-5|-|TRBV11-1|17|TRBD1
TGTGCCAGCAGCTTAGAGTTTCTCGGGACAGGGCAGGAGACCCAGTACTTC
CASSLEFLGTGQETQYF
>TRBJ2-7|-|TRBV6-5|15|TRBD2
TGTGCCAGCAACCCTAGGACTAGCGGGAGATACGAGCAGTACTTC
CASNPRTSGRYEQYF
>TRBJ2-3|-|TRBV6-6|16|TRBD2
TGTGCCAGCAGTTACGAGCGGGAGGGGATTCGAGATACGCAGTATTTT
CASSYEREGIRDTQYF
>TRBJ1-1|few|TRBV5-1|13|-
TGCGCCAGCAGTGACAGATCGAACACTGAAGCTTTCTTT
CASSDRSNTEAFF
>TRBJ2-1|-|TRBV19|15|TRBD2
TGTGCCAGCAAGATTAGCGGGGCGCGTGGGGGTGAGCAGTTCTTC
CASKISGARGGEQFF
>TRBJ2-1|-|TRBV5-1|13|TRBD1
TGCGCCAGCAACCGACAGGGCCCCAATGAGCAGTTCTTC
CASNRQGPNEQFF
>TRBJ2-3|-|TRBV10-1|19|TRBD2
TGCGCCAGCAGTGAGAACCCACCCGGGACTAGCGGTACCACAGATACGCAGTATTTT
CASSENPPGTSGTTDTQYF
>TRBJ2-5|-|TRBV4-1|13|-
TGCGCCAGCAGCCAAGCCTTCGTGGAGACCCAGTACTTC
CASSQAFVETQYF
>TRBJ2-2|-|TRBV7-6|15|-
TGTGCCAGCAGCTTCTCCGGGACATCAGGCGGGGAGCTGTTTTTT
CASSFSGTSGGELFF
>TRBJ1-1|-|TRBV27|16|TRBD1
TGTGCCAGCAGTTCATTAAAATCGGCAGGGGGCTCCGAAGCTTTCTTT
CASSSLKSAGGSEAFF
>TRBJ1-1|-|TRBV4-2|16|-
TGTGCCAGCAGCCCCACCGGGGGACTTAAAACACCTGAAGCTTTCTTT
CASSPTGGLKTPEAFF
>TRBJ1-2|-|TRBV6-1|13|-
TGTGCCAGCAGTGAAATGGGAGATTATGGCTACACCTTC
CASSEMGDYGYTF
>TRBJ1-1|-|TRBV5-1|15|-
TGCGCCAGCAGCTTGGGGGGAGGAATGAACACTGAAGCTTTCTTT
CASSLGGGMNTEAFF
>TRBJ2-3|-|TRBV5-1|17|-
TGCGCCAGCACCCAAGTCCTACTAGCAGACTATACAGATACGCAGTATTTT
CASTQVLLADYTDTQYF
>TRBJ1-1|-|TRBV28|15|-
TGTGCCAGCAGTCTCTACCTAACGCCGAACACTGAAGCTTTCTTT
CASSLYLTPNTEAFF
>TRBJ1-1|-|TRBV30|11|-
TGTGCCTGGAGTGTACTTAGGGGAGCTTTCTTT
CAWSVLRGAFF
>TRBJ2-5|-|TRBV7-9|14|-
TGTGCCAGCAGCGGTAATAGCGTTTTGGAGACCCAGTACTTC
CASSGNSVLETQYF
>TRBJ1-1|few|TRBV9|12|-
TGTGCCAGCAGTACCGGGGAGACTGAAGCTTTCTTT
CASSTGETEAFF
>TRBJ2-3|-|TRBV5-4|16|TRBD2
TGTGCCAGCAGCTTTGGGCTAGCGGGAGTGGGAGATACGCAGTATTTT
CASSFGLAGVGDTQYF
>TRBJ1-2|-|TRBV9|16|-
TGTGCCAGCAGCCACGGGGGGGGGCAAGTGACCTATGGCTACACCTTC
CASSHGGGQVTYGYTF
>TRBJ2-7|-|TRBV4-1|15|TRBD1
TGCGCCAGCAGCCGCGGACAGGGAGAGGACCACGAGCAGTACTTC
CASSRGQGEDHEQYF
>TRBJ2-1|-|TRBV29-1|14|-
TGCAGCGTTGAAGTAAGGGGGGGAATGAATGAGCAGTTCTTC
CSVEVRGGMNEQFF
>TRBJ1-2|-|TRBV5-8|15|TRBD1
TGTGCCAGCAGACCACCGGGACAGGGGTCTAGGGGCTACACCTTC
CASRPPGQGSRGYTF
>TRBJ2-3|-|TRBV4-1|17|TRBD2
TGCGCCAGCAGCCAGGCGCTAGCGGGAGGTCCATTGGATACGCAGTATTTT
CASSQALAGGPLDTQYF
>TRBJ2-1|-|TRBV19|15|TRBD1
TGTGCCAGTAGTCCCGGGACAGGGGGCATAAATGAGCAGTTCTTC
CASSPGTGGINEQFF
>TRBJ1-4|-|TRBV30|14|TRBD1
TGTGCCTGGAGCCTGGGACAGTTTAATGAAAAACTGTTTTTT
CAWSLGQFNEKLFF
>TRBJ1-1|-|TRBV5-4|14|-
TGTGCCAGCAGCTTGACAGGGTCGAACACTGAAGCTTTCTTT
CASSLTGSNTEAFF
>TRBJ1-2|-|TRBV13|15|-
TGTGCCAGCAGCTTATACGGGGGGTCGTTTTATGGCTACACCTTC
CASSLYGGSFYGYTF
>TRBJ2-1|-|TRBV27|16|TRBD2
TGTGCCAGCAGTCCAACTAGCGGGAGGGCCTACAATGAGCAGTTCTTC
CASSPTSGRAYNEQFF
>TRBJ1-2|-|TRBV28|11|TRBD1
TGTGCCAGCAGTTTTAAGGGGGCCTACACCTTC
CASSFKGAYTF
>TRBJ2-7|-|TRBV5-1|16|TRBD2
TGCGCCAGCAGCTTGCAGGGACTAGCGGGAGTTCTCGAGCAGTACTTC
CASSLQGLAGVLEQYF
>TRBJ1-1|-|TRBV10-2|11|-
TGCGCCAGCAGTTCAGACACTGAAGCTTTCTTT
CASSSDTEAFF